This T cell receptor (beta chain) stems from a study of cytomegalovirus exposure and HLA in healthy donors. Study-level points and caveats: Common viral pathogens seemed, in a later analysis, to connect with several of the most significant clusters.

A multiplex PCR was run with 60 Vbeta primers and 13 Jbeta primers. The method was immunoSEQ multiplex PCR; TCRdb's version includes in-frame clones alone and lacks a portion of them. The sample has about 100,000 clones; about 76% are singletons. Comments on this clone: Its antigen remains unknown.

Germline CDR1 MNHEY, CDR2 SMNVEV (reference sequence). V was shortened by 3 bases and J by 1 base, with 10 bases between the two germline ends. The CDR3 loop spans 15 amino acids. The J gene is TRBJ1-5, the V gene TRBV27; the D is unclear. The sequence was collected from a man aged 35 to 55 in good health and CMV-seropositive. The specimen sequenced was PBMCs. The CDR3 DNA is TGTGCCAGCAGTTTGAGCGGTGTCAGCAATCAGCCCCAGCATTTT. Amino acid sequence: CASSLSGVSNQPQHF.